This entry lists 8 T cell receptor beta chains sequenced from one sample in a study of T cell responses to AZD1222 COVID-19 vaccine. Generated by immunoSEQ multiplex PCR, the TCRdb table keeps only in-frame clones and is missing some. The sample has about 110,000 clones; about 92% are singletons. Sequencing used peripheral blood, obtained 28 days after the second AZD1222 dose. These receptors were collected from an adult who received the AZD1222 COVID-19 vaccine.

This sequence joins TRBV19 and TRBJ1-1; maybe TRBD1 (6 bases). CDR1 and CDR2 (germline): LNHDA, SQIVND (reference sequence). V was trimmed by 3 bases and J by 0 bases, leaving 11 bases between them. The CDR3 contains 15 residues. For the CDR3, the DNA is TGTGCCAGTAGTATGGGGGCCCGAATGAACACTGAAGCTTTCTTT. Amino acids: CASSMGARMNTEAFF.

The V call is TRBV5-4, the J call TRBJ2-5, with 11 bases matching TRBD2. The CDR3 has 19 residues. Germline CDR1 is SGHNT and CDR2 is YYREEE (reference sequence). J was trimmed by 4 bases and V by 0 bases; bases with no gene match: 14. This CDR3 reads CASSLGSPLLAGESETQYF. In DNA, the CDR3 is TGTGCCAGCAGCTTGGGGTCCCCACTACTAGCGGGAGAGTCAGAGACCCAGTACTTC. Supplemented by reference TRBV5-4 and TRBJ2-5, the full variable domain reads ETGVTQSPTHLIKTRGQQVTLRCSSQSGHNTVSWYQQALGQGPQFIFQYYREEENGRGNFPPRFSGLQFPNYSSELNVNALELDDSALYLCASSLGSPLLAGESETQYFGPGTRLLVL.

This chain connects TRBV27 to TRBJ2-3, with a possible D match to TRBD2 (6 bases). Trimming left V 1 base short and J 2 bases short, with 13 bases between. The germline gives CDR1 MNHEY, CDR2 SMNVEV (reference sequence). The CDR3 spans 16 residues. The CDR3 reads CASSLLAGTFTDTQYF. For the CDR3, the DNA is TGTGCCAGCAGTTTATTGGCGGGGACCTTCACAGATACGCAGTATTTT.

The sample holds one count of this clone. The gene calls are TRBV20-1 and TRBJ2-3; a weak D match, TRBD2 (6 bases). Trimming cost V 3 bases and J 5 bases, with 12 bases left between them. Germline loops: CDR1 DFQATT, CDR2 SNEGSKA (reference sequence). There are 13 residues in the CDR3. CDR3 in DNA: TGCAGTGCTAGTAGGGGACTCGAAGATACGCAGTATTTT. Its protein product is CSASRGLEDTQYF.

The V and J genes are TRBV29-1 and TRBJ2-7; 8 positions match TRBD2. The CDR3 runs to 12 residues. Germline CDR1 reads SQVTM; CDR2 reads ANQGSEA. V gave up 6 bases and J gave up 7 bases; unmatched junction bases: 8. DNA of the CDR3: TGCAGCGTCGGACTAGCAGGCCCTGAGCAGTACTTC. This codes for CSVGLAGPEQYF.

This clone has more than one count but fewer than ten. The gene calls are TRBV18 and TRBJ2-7, with TRBD1 identical over 7 bases. The CDR3 totals 15 residues. The germline CDR1 and CDR2 sequences are KGHSH and LQKENI. The J segment lost 2 bases and the V segment lost 0 bases, leaving 4 bases of the junction unmatched. For the CDR3, the DNA is TGTGCCAGCTCACCACCGATCGGACAGGCCTACGAGCAGTACTTC. Its translation: CASSPPIGQAYEQYF.

This chain joins TRBV3-1 (or the pseudogene TRBV3-2) and TRBJ1-2; D is ambiguous. V was shortened by 5 bases and J by 3 bases, with 13 bases between the two germline ends. Germline V gene sequence: CDR1 LGHDT, CDR2 YNNKEL (reference sequence). The CDR3 is made up of 14 amino acids. The CDR3 is CASSYALTDYGYTF. CDR3 DNA sequence: TGTGCCAGCAGCTATGCTCTCACGGACTATGGCTACACCTTC.

The V gene is TRBV7-2, the J gene TRBJ1-6; D is unclear. Trimming left V 1 base short and J 7 bases short, with 8 bases between. Germline V gene data show CDR1 as SGHTA and CDR2 as FQGNSA. This CDR3 spans 14 amino acids. CDR3 region: CASSLGVGNSPLHF. The DNA for the CDR3 is TGTGCCAGCAGCTTAGGGGTTGGGAATTCACCCCTCCACTTT.